This TCR beta chain was sequenced in a study of beta chain features in type 1 diabetes (dated by TCRdb to 2017 to 2018). Notes on the research overall: Mean age, gender distribution, total cell number and subset yield were not different between patients and healthy donors. A total of 107,917,701 sorted cells were examined across all samples, and RNA yield correlated strongly with the number of cells per subset. Regulatory and stem cell-like memory subsets were isolated from only 8 patients and roughly 8 healthy donors, whereas naive and central memory subsets came from all 30 or so donors. The study compared TCRB repertoires of sorted circulating CD4+ T cell subsets between recently diagnosed type 1 diabetes patients and matched healthy donors. General findings and caveats noted by the study authors: HLA sub-analyses involved small numbers of individuals, so any influence of HLA type on TCRB rearrangement remained unresolved. Naive, central memory and regulatory TCRB repertoires appeared more similar among patients than among healthy donors. Fewer insertions and more nucleotide deletions at VDJ recombination sites were observed in patients with type 1 diabetes, implying thymic rearrangement abnormalities. Sequencing cDNA rather than genomic DNA could over-represent highly expressing activated cells, although activation and CD3 levels did not differ between groups. In all four CD4+ subsets, TCRB CDR3 length was moderately but significantly shorter in type 1 diabetes patients. PCR might favor shorter templates, but patient and control samples were amplified and corrected together, so any skew would affect both groups equally.

A single peripheral blood draw of approximately 0.11 L on average was collected from each donor into heparinised tubes. A BD FACSAria II was used to sort naive, central memory, regulatory and stem cell-like memory CD4+ T cells with a panel that included CD45RO, CCR7, CD25, CD127, CD95 and CD27. Every sorted population had a purity above 95%. Right away, PBMCs were isolated by Lymphoprep density gradient centrifugation and were stained directly, with no culture step. So that batch effects would be minimized, each experiment stained and sorted samples in pairs, pairing one healthy donor with one patient. The High Capacity cDNA Reverse Transcription Kit was used to reverse transcribe all of the isolated RNA, meaning that expressed TCRB transcripts were what got sequenced. Naive, central memory and regulatory T cell samples underwent deep immunoSEQ sequencing, averaging about 3.3 million total reads per sample. Sorted cells were lysed in RLT buffer and RNA was extracted with DNase-treated RNeasy Micro or Mini kits, depending on cell number. To prevent cross-contamination, each cell subset was processed individually, whereas patient and healthy donor samples were processed jointly. Using the immunoSEQ multiplex PCR, TCRB sequences were amplified from cDNA into 87-bp fragments spanning the CDR3 region. Sequencing of the amplicons was performed on the Illumina HiSeq platform. Processing in the source paper ran as follows. PCR bias was corrected computationally using synthetic template baselines, and reads within Hamming distance 2 were collapsed, with unmergeable singletons discarded. Reads were aligned against IMGT so that V, D and J genes, CDR3 length and insertions or deletions at six rearrangement sites could be assigned. Within each subset, clonotype counts were normalized to sorted cell number, and only after that were true diversity and Gini coefficients computed with the tcR R package. The overlap coefficient, calculated on TCRB nucleotide sequences, was used to quantify repertoire sharing. As a proxy for the pre-selection repertoire, out-of-frame TCRB sequences from naive cells were analyzed. The table comes from immuneACCESS by way of TCRdb, which keeps in-frame sequences with V and J called. Part of the clones is missing from these tables; in studies checked, under half for an unresolved V gene and the rest for unknown reasons. The V and J calls and clone size are taken from that table; D and trimming were inferred from the DNA. A total of fewer than 900,000 clones appear in this sample, 17% of them only once. The biggest ten clones account for 0.02% to 0.025% of the sample.

This clone was counted a few times. The clone's antigen remains unknown. No quality values exist for individual bases; no much larger clone is one base distant. Reading from cysteine to phenylalanine, the CDR3 counts 15 amino acids. This entry keeps only the CDR3 DNA: 45 bases, framed from base 1. Cut back by 9 bases and 2 bases, the V and J ends lie 17 bases apart. The germline V gene encodes CDR1 LNHDA and CDR2 SQIVND (reference sequence). The chain links TRBV19 with TRBJ1-5; tentative D gene TRBD1, with 5 bases matching. Sequencing used naive CD4+ T cells from blood. The cell subset or site label corresponds to: true naive CD4+ T cells. The source of this sequence is a woman between 18 and 29 years old in good health. CDR3 loop: CASRPPGRGNQPQHF. The DNA sequence follows: TGTGCCAGCCGCCCCCCGGGCAGGGGCAATCAGCCCCAGCATTTT.